A selection of T cell receptor beta chains follows, all from one sample in a study of T-cell reconstitution after alpha-beta-depleted transplantation in children. TCRdb re-called the PCR reads through MiXCR, storing one row per CDR3 protein. The sample holds 170,000 or so distinct CDR3 sequences; about 6.4% are singletons and the top ten take 3%. The material was PBMCs from the stem cell graft donor, obtained from the stem cell graft. The receptors were gathered from a human donor who donated a stem cell graft to a child with Wiskott-Aldrich syndrome. Each CDR3 is given with its conserved first and last residue. A D gene is named only where the DNA matches it firmly. Expanded clones get a size class; other rows say once, few or many, or leave the size out.

TRBJ2-3,-,many,TRBV20-1,CSARSLVGRVGDTQYF,TGCAGTGCTAGGTCGTTGGTCGGAAGGGTCGGGGATACGCAGTATTTT
TRBJ2-7,-,-,TRBV20-1,CSASKGGPSYEQYF,TGCAGTGCTAGTAAGGGGGGCCCTTCCTACGAGCAGTACTTC
TRBJ1-3,-,many,TRBV25-1,CASSEFDRTSGNTIYF,TGTGCCAGCAGTGAATTCGACAGGACCTCTGGAAACACCATATATTTT
TRBJ2-1,-,many,TRBV29-1,CSFGRSSYNEQFF,TGCAGCTTTGGACGGAGCTCCTACAATGAGCAGTTCTTC
TRBJ1-1,TRBD1,many,TRBV20-1,CSATRQGAYTEAFF,TGCAGTGCTACCCGACAGGGGGCATACACTGAAGCTTTCTTT
TRBJ2-7,-,few,TRBV7-2,CASSYPHPPYEQYF,TGTGCCAGCAGCTACCCCCATCCCCCCTACGAGCAGTACTTC
TRBJ2-1,TRBD1,many,TRBV5-1,CASSLPGQVTNEQFF,TGCGCCAGCAGCTTGCCGGGACAGGTAACCAATGAGCAGTTCTTC
TRBJ2-4,-,many,TRBV29-1,CSVLRGDIQYF,TGCAGCGTCCTGAGGGGGGACATTCAGTACTTC
TRBJ1-6,-,many,TRBV20-1,CSARVGGGENNSPLHF,TGCAGTGCTAGAGTGGGAGGGGGAGAGAATAATTCACCCCTCCACTTT
TRBJ2-7,-,many,TRBV13,CASSPAGSSYEQYF,TGTGCCAGCAGCCCCGCGGGGAGCTCCTACGAGCAGTACTTC
TRBJ1-1,TRBD1,many,TRBV12-3/TRBV12-4,CASSPWDREYDTEAFF,TGTGCCAGCAGTCCCTGGGACAGGGAATATGACACTGAAGCTTTCTTT
TRBJ1-1,-,few,TRBV11-2,CASSFDRKGEAFF,TGTGCCAGCAGCTTTGACAGGAAGGGTGAAGCTTTCTTT
TRBJ1-1,-,-,TRBV12-3/TRBV12-4,CASSWNAGTEAFF,TGTGCCAGCAGTTGGAACGCGGGGACTGAAGCTTTCTTT
TRBJ2-2,TRBD2,-,TRBV6-1,CASSEAASGSGELFF,TGTGCCAGCAGTGAAGCGGCTAGCGGGAGTGGGGAGCTGTTTTTT
TRBJ1-1,TRBD1,many,TRBV5-1,CASSSGTGDEAFF,TGCGCCAGCAGCTCAGGGACAGGGGATGAAGCTTTCTTT
TRBJ2-7,TRBD1,few,TRBV5-1,CASSLGVQGANYEQYF,TGCGCCAGCAGCTTGGGCGTACAGGGGGCAAACTACGAGCAGTACTTC
TRBJ2-7,TRBD1,-,TRBV6-1,CASSESSNRGIYDQYF,TGTGCCAGCAGTGAAAGTAGTAACAGGGGGATCTACGATCAGTACTTC
TRBJ2-1,-,many,TRBV5-1,CASSLGGQTYNEQFF,TGCGCCAGCAGCTTGGGGGGCCAGACCTACAATGAGCAGTTCTTC
TRBJ1-2,-,-,TRBV30,CALNVGFDYGYTF,TGTGCCTTGAATGTGGGGTTCGACTATGGCTACACCTTC
TRBJ2-3,-,many,TRBV6-1,CASRAITSGLLTDTQYF,TGTGCCAGCAGGGCCATCACATCGGGACTCCTCACAGATACGCAGTATTTT
TRBJ1-4,-,many,TRBV20-1,CSARTQGLEKLFF,TGCAGTGCTAGAACCCAGGGATTGGAAAAACTGTTTTTT
TRBJ1-2,-,many,TRBV10-3,CAGASGRNYGYTF,TGTGCCGGGGCGTCGGGACGGAACTATGGCTACACCTTC
TRBJ2-3,-,many,TRBV5-1,CASSLGRVQDDTQYF,TGCGCCAGCAGCTTGGGCCGGGTACAAGATGATACGCAGTATTTT
TRBJ1-6,-,many,TRBV12-3/TRBV12-4,CASSLLAAIRGSPLHF,TGTGCCAGCAGTTTATTAGCGGCAATCAGAGGTTCACCCCTCCACTTT
TRBJ2-2,-,many,TRBV5-1,CASSSLPGLNTGELFF,TGCGCCAGCAGCTCCCTTCCCGGACTGAACACCGGGGAGCTGTTTTTT
TRBJ2-5,-,many,TRBV5-6,CASSLVVETQYF,TGTGCCAGCAGCTTGGTAGTGGAGACCCAGTACTTC
TRBJ2-1,-,many,TRBV7-6,CASSHQYRDNEQFF,TGTGCCAGCAGCCATCAATACAGGGACAATGAGCAGTTCTTC
TRBJ2-7,-,many,TRBV5-1,CASSLGQNEQYF,TGCGCCAGCAGCTTAGGACAGAACGAGCAGTACTTC
TRBJ2-1,-,many,TRBV12-3/TRBV12-4,CASAIAASYNEQFF,TGTGCCAGCGCCATAGCGGCCTCCTACAATGAGCAGTTCTTC
TRBJ2-7,-,many,TRBV7-2,CASSLGRHEQYF,TGTGCCAGCAGCTTAGGTCGACACGAGCAGTACTTC
TRBJ2-1,TRBD1,many,TRBV2,CASGGQGYNEQFF,TGTGCCAGCGGAGGACAGGGGTACAATGAGCAGTTCTTC
TRBJ2-7,TRBD2,few,TRBV4-2,CASSQDASGDNYEQYF,TGTGCCAGCAGCCAAGACGCTAGCGGGGATAACTACGAGCAGTACTTC
TRBJ2-3,-,many,TRBV11-3,CASSHRRGSTDTQYF,TGTGCCAGCAGCCACCGAAGGGGTAGCACAGATACGCAGTATTTT
TRBJ1-6,-,many,TRBV20-1,CSARVPGQVVGSLHF,TGCAGTGCTAGAGTGCCCGGGCAGGTCGTGGGTTCCCTCCACTTT
TRBJ2-2,-,many,TRBV12-3/TRBV12-4,CASSLGVFAGELFF,TGTGCCAGCAGTTTGGGGGTTTTCGCCGGGGAGCTGTTTTTT
TRBJ2-5,-,many,TRBV6-5,CASSYRPEETQYF,TGTGCCAGCAGTTACCGGCCAGAAGAGACCCAGTACTTC
TRBJ1-4,-,many,TRBV6-5,CASRTKREKLFF,TGTGCCAGCAGGACAAAGAGGGAAAAACTGTTTTTT
TRBJ1-1,-,-,TRBV5-1,CASSSLGAGETEAFF,TGCGCCAGCAGCTCATTGGGGGCCGGGGAAACTGAAGCTTTCTTT
TRBJ2-5,-,many,TRBV12-3/TRBV12-4,CASSFVEETQYF,TGTGCCAGCAGTTTTGTGGAGGAGACCCAGTACTTC
TRBJ2-2,-,few,TRBV5-1,CASSRETVTTGELFF,TGCGCCAGCAGCCGTGAGACGGTTACAACCGGGGAGCTGTTTTTT
TRBJ1-1,-,-,TRBV2,CASTGTGMGYTEAFF,TGTGCCAGCACCGGGACGGGGATGGGGTACACTGAAGCTTTCTTT
TRBJ2-5,TRBD2,many,TRBV24-1,CATSAAGGQETQYF,TGTGCCACCAGTGCCGCGGGAGGTCAAGAGACCCAGTACTTC
TRBJ2-2,-,many,TRBV6-5,CASRTFTGELFF,TGTGCCAGCAGGACATTTACCGGGGAGCTGTTTTTT
TRBJ1-4,TRBD1,many,TRBV5-1,CASTYRQGEEKLFF,TGCGCCAGCACCTACAGACAGGGAGAAGAAAAACTGTTTTTT
TRBJ2-5,TRBD1,few,TRBV29-1,CSVDREERETQYF,TGCAGCGTAGACAGGGAAGAAAGAGAGACCCAGTACTTC
TRBJ1-3,TRBD1,many,TRBV6-2/TRBV6-3,CASSSSSGTENSGNTIYF,TGTGCCAGCAGCTCTTCTTCCGGGACAGAGAACTCTGGAAACACCATATATTTT
TRBJ2-3,-,many,TRBV29-1,CSVALSTDTQYF,TGCAGCGTTGCACTCAGCACAGATACGCAGTATTTT
TRBJ1-1,-,many,TRBV29-1,CSVLDRGLLEAFF,TGCAGCGTTTTGGATCGGGGGCTCCTAGAAGCTTTCTTT
TRBJ1-1,-,many,TRBV5-1,CASSLDKNTEAFF,TGCGCCAGCAGCTTGGATAAGAACACTGAAGCTTTCTTT
TRBJ2-6,-,few,TRBV7-2,CASSPSGASGANVLTF,TGTGCCAGCAGCCCCTCGGGAGCCTCTGGGGCCAACGTCCTGACTTTC
TRBJ2-7,-,many,TRBV5-1,CASSSVGGRIYEQYF,TGCGCCAGCAGCTCCGTTGGGGGGCGCATCTACGAGCAGTACTTC
TRBJ2-2,-,-,TRBV4-2,CASSAGIRTGENEANTGELFF,TGTGCCAGCAGCGCGGGCATTCGAACCGGAGAGAATGAGGCGAACACCGGGGAGCTGTTTTTT
TRBJ2-7,-,-,TRBV7-2,CASSVYFLNQQYF,TGTGCCAGCAGCGTATACTTCCTAAACCAGCAGTACTTC
TRBJ2-7,-,many,TRBV20-1,CSARLGRDYEQYF,TGCAGTGCTAGATTGGGCAGAGACTACGAGCAGTACTTC
TRBJ2-6,TRBD1,many,TRBV7-9,CASSFDRAGANVLTF,TGTGCCAGCAGCTTCGACAGGGCTGGGGCCAACGTCCTGACTTTC